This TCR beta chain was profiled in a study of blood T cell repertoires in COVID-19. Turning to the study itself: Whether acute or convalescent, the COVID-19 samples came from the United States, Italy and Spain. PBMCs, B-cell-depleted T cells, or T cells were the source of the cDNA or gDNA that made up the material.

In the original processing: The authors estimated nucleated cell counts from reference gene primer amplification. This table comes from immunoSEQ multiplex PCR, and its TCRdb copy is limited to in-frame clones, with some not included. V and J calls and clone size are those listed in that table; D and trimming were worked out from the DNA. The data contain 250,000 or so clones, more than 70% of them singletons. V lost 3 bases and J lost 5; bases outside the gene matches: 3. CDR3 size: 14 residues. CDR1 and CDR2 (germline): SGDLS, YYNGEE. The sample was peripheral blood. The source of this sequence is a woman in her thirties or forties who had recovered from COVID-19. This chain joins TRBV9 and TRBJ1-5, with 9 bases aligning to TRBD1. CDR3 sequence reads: CASSGQGVDQPQHF. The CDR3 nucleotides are TGTGCCAGCAGCGGACAGGGGGTAGATCAGCCCCAGCATTTT. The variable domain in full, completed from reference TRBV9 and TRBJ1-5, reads DSGVTQTPKHLITATGQRVTLRCSPRSGDLSVYWYQQSLDQGLQFLIQYYNGEERAKGNILERFSAQQFPDLHSELNLSSLELGDSALYFCASSGQGVDQPQHFGDGTRLSIL.